A single sample gave rise to the 11 T cell receptor beta chains below, sequenced in a study of regulatory T cells in long-lasting Graves disease (dated by TCRdb to the early 2020s). The method was multiplex PCR. TCRdb records Illumina HiSeq 4000 as the sequencer. iRepertoire HTBI primers and Arm-PCR amplification of CDR3 regions were used to construct TCR beta libraries. Clones were called with MiXCR by TCRdb after fastp trimmed the public reads at Q25, and only in-frame beta chains were retained. Each record represents a unique CDR3 protein, reported with the most common genes and DNA among its rows. The sample yields approximately 470,000 distinct CDR3 sequences; roughly 15% were counted once. The ten largest clones represent 9% to 15% of the sample. The time point label, read with the paper, signifies: newly diagnosed GD, antithyroid drugs for less than 3 months. For both TCR sequencing and RNA sequencing, RNA was extracted from PBMCs in TRIzol.

These data also featured in a second study, about T cells in Graves' hyperthyroidism and ophthalmopathy.

This material consisted of peripheral blood mononuclear cells (PBMCs), taken at new diagnosis, from a patient treated with antithyroid drugs. Receptors originate from a middle-aged man with Graves disease. Donor details come from another sample of the same person, matched by shared clones.

The rearrangement uses TRBV29-1 and TRBJ2-7, with TRBD2 matching 8 bases. Germline values: CDR1 SQVTM, CDR2 ANQGSEA. The CDR3 has 13 amino acids. Trimming at V came to 7 bases and at J to 3 bases, leaving 8 bases not matched to a gene. This chain's CDR3 is CSGLAGGSYEQYF. The DNA of the CDR3 is TGCAGCGGCCTAGCGGGCGGGAGCTACGAGCAGTACTTC.

The rearrangement uses TRBV28 and TRBJ2-5, with 8 nucleotides matching TRBD1. V trimming: 7 bases; J trimming: 4 bases; junction bases outside the gene matches: 8. The germline gives CDR1 MDHEN, CDR2 SYDVKM. The CDR3 covers 14 residues. The CDR3 bases are TGTGCCAGCAACTCACAGGGGGTGAGAGAGACCCAGTACTTC. It is translated as CASNSQGVRETQYF.

This clonotype has just one count. The gene calls are TRBV28 and TRBJ1-4; TRBD1 is a possible D gene (5 bases). CDR3 length: 15 amino acids. Germline CDR1 is MDHEN and CDR2 is SYDVKM. The V end was cut by 7 bases, the J end by 0 bases, with 12 bases between. CDR3 DNA sequence: TGTGCCAGCATGGCCAGGGCTGCAACTAATGAAAAACTGTTTTTT. This translates into CASMARAATNEKLFF.

As concerns this clonotype: A much larger clone differs from this one at a single base, so this may be a read error. V is TRBV11-3 and J is TRBJ2-7, with 11 bases lining up with TRBD1. Germline-derived CDR1 and CDR2 are SGHNT and YENEEA. This CDR3 is 15 amino acids long. CDR3 in DNA: TGTGCCAGCGGACGACGGACAGGGGGCTCGTACGAGCAGTGCTTC. Translated, it gives CASGRRTGGSYEQCF. Full variable domain (rest looked up from reference TRBV11-3 and TRBJ2-7): EAGVVQSPRYKIIEKKQPVAFWCNPISGHNTLYWYLQNLGQGPELLIRYENEEAVDDSQLPKDRFSAERLKGVDSTLKIQPAELGDSAVYLCASGRRTGGSYEQCFGPGTRLTVT.

This chain links TRBV10-3 with TRBJ2-3, with a possible D match to TRBD2 (5 bases). This CDR3 spans 16 amino acids. V was clipped by 3 bases and J by 0 bases, with 13 bases between them. Looked up from germline, CDR1 is ENHRY and CDR2 is SYGVKD. The CDR3 nucleotides are TGTGCCATCAGTGAACGAGCGGAGACTAGCACAGATACGCAGTATTTT. It specifies CAISERAETSTDTQYF.

The chain links TRBV10-3 to TRBJ1-2; D is possibly TRBD1 (6 bases). V was trimmed by 0 bases and J by 4 bases, leaving 15 bases between them. Per the germline V gene, CDR1 is ENHRY and CDR2 is SYGVKD. The length of the CDR3 is 16 residues. The CDR3 here is CAISESITGQTYGYTF. The CDR3 bases are TGTGCCATCAGTGAGTCGATTACCGGACAGACCTATGGCTACACCTTC.

This clonotype was recorded many times. CDR3 bases: TGTGCCAGCAGCTGGACTAGCGGGAGGATGGAGCAGTTCTTC. This sequence encodes CASSWTSGRMEQFF. V and J are TRBV7-6 and TRBJ2-1; 14 bases are shared with TRBD2. Germline lookup yields CDR1 SGHVS and CDR2 FNYEAQ. The CDR3 is 14 amino acids. V lost 4 bases, J lost 10 bases, and 3 bases stayed unmatched.

This clonotype was counted at least ten times. The V and J genes are TRBV5-5 and TRBJ2-7; TRBD2 aligns across 13 bases. Germline V lookup: CDR1 SGHKS, CDR2 YYEKEE (reference sequence). This CDR3 contains 15 residues. V gave up 6 bases and J gave up 1 base; unmatched junction bases: 4. The CDR3 coding sequence is TGTGCCAGCAACCTACTAGCGGGAGGGTCCTACGAGCAGTACTTC. Translating gives CASNLLAGGSYEQYF.

At least ten counts were recorded for this clonotype. This chain joins TRBV2 and TRBJ2-1; 7 nucleotides line up with TRBD2. Germline CDR1 reads SNHLY; CDR2 reads FYNNEI. V was pared by 10 bases and J by 3 bases, with 6 bases of the junction left unmatched. The CDR3 sequence is 13 residues long. CDR3 sequence: CATKAGLYNEQFF. The CDR3 nucleotides are TGTGCCACTAAAGCGGGACTCTACAATGAGCAGTTCTTC.

This clonotype was observed at least ten times. This rearrangement joins TRBV12-3 or TRBV12-4 to TRBJ2-4; D may be TRBD1 (6 bases). V was shortened by 3 bases and J by 0 bases, with 12 bases between the two germline ends. The CDR3 contains 16 residues. CDR3 sequence: CASSFEGHLAKNIQYF. Here the CDR3 DNA reads TGTGCCAGCAGTTTCGAGGGACACTTAGCCAAAAACATTCAGTACTTC.

This clonotype was counted at least ten times. This chain uses TRBV6-5 with TRBJ2-6, with D perhaps matching TRBD1 (5 bases). Germline CDR1 is MNHEY and CDR2 is SVGAGI. CDR3 length: 15 residues. The V gene lost 3 bases and the J gene lost 0 bases, with 6 bases spanning the gap. DNA of the CDR3: TGTGCCAGCAGTTATCAGGGCTCTGGGGCCAACGTCCTGACTTTC. It translates to CASSYQGSGANVLTF.